Listed below are T cell receptor beta chains from one sample, sequenced in a study of chemoradiotherapy in HPV16-positive cancers. The repertoire was sequenced with immunoSEQ multiplex PCR; TCRdb's copy has only in-frame clones and lacks some. The sample consists of 25,000 to 40,000 clones, around 88% of them appearing once. Specimen: blood, collected from a patient who underwent chemoradiotherapy. These receptors all come from a human donor with HPV-associated anogenital cancer. Both conserved end residues are part of each CDR3. The D gene is left open where the match is weak. Where a row states a size, it is once, few, many or the class of an expanded clone; other rows omit it.

V,J,size,length,D,CDR3,DNA
TRBV4-1,TRBJ1-1,.,16,.,CASSQELGSGDTEAFF,TGCGCCAGCAGCCAAGAACTAGGTTCCGGGGACACTGAAGCTTTCTTT
TRBV7-9,TRBJ2-7,.,14,.,CASSLTRAVGEQYF,TGTGCCAGCAGCTTAACGCGGGCAGTAGGCGAGCAGTACTTC
TRBV6-5,TRBJ1-1,.,14,.,CASSRGGGNTEAFF,TGTGCCAGCAGTAGAGGGGGGGGTAACACTGAAGCTTTCTTT
TRBV7-7,TRBJ2-4,.,14,.,CASSFEVRGHIQYF,TGTGCTAGCAGCTTTGAGGTACGGGGGCACATTCAGTACTTC
TRBV6-5,TRBJ1-4,.,16,.,CASSYSHGATNEKLFF,TGTGCCAGCAGTTACTCGCACGGTGCAACTAATGAAAAACTGTTTTTT
TRBV9,TRBJ1-1,.,15,.,CASSVGGGGRTEAFF,TGTGCCAGCAGCGTAGGTGGTGGGGGAAGGACTGAAGCTTTCTTT
TRBV6-5,TRBJ2-2,.,14,.,CASSYSSPSGELFF,TGTGCCAGCAGTTACTCATCCCCTAGCGGGGAGCTGTTTTTT
TRBV6-4,TRBJ1-2,.,12,.,CASSDGVDGYTF,TGTGCCAGCAGTGACGGTGTAGATGGCTACACCTTC
TRBV20-1,TRBJ2-3,.,11,.,CSAVDTDTQYF,TGCAGTGCTGTAGACACAGATACGCAGTATTTT
TRBV11-2,TRBJ1-4,.,17,.,CASSLLGAGGFGEKLFF,TGTGCCAGCAGCTTATTAGGGGCGGGAGGGTTCGGTGAAAAACTGTTTTTT
TRBV5-1,TRBJ1-2,.,13,.,CASSEQRTDGYTF,TGCGCCAGCAGCGAGCAACGGACCGATGGCTACACCTTC
TRBV5-6,TRBJ1-2,.,13,.,CASSPGETYGYTF,TGTGCCAGCAGCCCGGGAGAGACATATGGCTACACCTTC
TRBV6-5,TRBJ1-2,.,15,TRBD1,CASSSPQGAGDGYTF,TGTGCCAGCAGTTCTCCGCAGGGGGCGGGGGATGGCTACACCTTC
TRBV5-5,TRBJ2-5,.,17,.,CASSLGLSFGFQETQYF,TGTGCCAGCAGCTTAGGCCTATCTTTTGGATTCCAAGAGACCCAGTACTTC
TRBV27,TRBJ2-7,.,13,.,CASSSGVSYEQYF,TGTGCCAGCAGTTCCGGGGTCTCCTACGAGCAGTACTTC
TRBV7-9,TRBJ2-7,.,15,.,CASSLVSGQAYEQYF,TGTGCCAGCAGCTTAGTTAGTGGACAAGCCTACGAGCAGTACTTC
TRBV6-5,TRBJ2-3,once,14,.,CASSYNGRGDTQYF,TGTGCCAGCAGTTACAATGGTAGGGGAGATACGCAGTATTTT
TRBV9,TRBJ1-2,.,15,.,CASSVGGRAVDGYTF,TGTGCCAGCAGCGTAGGGGGCAGGGCAGTTGATGGCTACACCTTC
TRBV7-9,TRBJ1-1,.,10,.,CASSFPEAFF,TGTGCCAGCAGCTTCCCTGAAGCTTTCTTT
TRBV5-5,TRBJ2-3,.,15,TRBD2,CASSFGLATTDTQYF,TGTGCCAGCAGCTTTGGACTAGCGACGACAGATACGCAGTATTTT
TRBV27,TRBJ1-1,.,13,.,CASRLTANTEAFF,TGTGCCAGCAGGTTGACAGCAAACACTGAAGCTTTCTTT
TRBV5-4,TRBJ2-3,few,14,.,CASSTWTSTDTQYF,TGTGCCAGCAGCACATGGACTAGCACAGATACGCAGTATTTT
TRBV7-2,TRBJ2-3,.,16,TRBD2,CASSGRAGAPADTQYF,TGTGCCAGCAGCGGACGAGCGGGAGCGCCCGCCGATACGCAGTATTTT
TRBV10-3,TRBJ2-5,.,15,TRBD2,CAISGAGGSGETQYF,TGTGCCATCAGTGGAGCGGGGGGGTCTGGAGAGACCCAGTACTTC
TRBV19,TRBJ2-7,.,13,.,CASSPGLLYEQYF,TGTGCCAGTAGCCCAGGACTGCTCTACGAGCAGTACTTC
TRBV11-3,TRBJ2-1,.,13,.,CASSLVLGGEQFF,TGTGCCAGCAGCTTAGTGTTGGGGGGTGAGCAGTTCTTC
TRBV6-1,TRBJ2-6,.,15,.,CAARTDLSGANVLTF,TGTGCCGCCCGGACGGACCTCTCTGGGGCCAACGTCCTGACTTTC
TRBV19,TRBJ2-7,.,13,TRBD2,CASSWAGVYEQYF,TGTGCCAGTAGTTGGGCGGGAGTATACGAGCAGTACTTC
TRBV7-7,TRBJ2-7,.,14,.,CASSLGGTGGEQYF,TGTGCTAGCAGCTTAGGAGGGACCGGGGGCGAGCAGTACTTC
TRBV5-1,TRBJ1-4,few,12,.,CASSGPAEKLFF,TGCGCCAGCAGCGGCCCCGCGGAAAAACTGTTTTTT
TRBV6-5,TRBJ2-2,.,14,.,CASSYRDGTGELFF,TGTGCCAGCAGTTACAGGGACGGCACCGGGGAGCTGTTTTTT
TRBV5-1,TRBJ2-2,.,14,TRBD1,CASFSGQVAGELFF,TGCGCCAGCTTCTCAGGACAGGTTGCCGGGGAGCTGTTTTTT
TRBV27,TRBJ1-3,.,14,.,CASSLWGPGNTIYF,TGTGCCAGCAGTTTATGGGGGCCTGGAAACACCATATATTTT
TRBV28,TRBJ2-7,.,16,.,CASSRDGLASNYEQYF,TGTGCCAGCAGCCGAGACGGGCTAGCGTCAAACTACGAGCAGTACTTC
TRBV14,TRBJ2-1,.,15,.,CASSQPGTPPGEQFF,TGTGCCAGCAGCCAACCCGGGACTCCGCCTGGGGAGCAGTTCTTC
TRBV5-1,TRBJ2-1,.,16,.,CASSLDYQSSYNEQFF,TGCGCCAGCAGCTTGGACTATCAGAGCTCCTACAATGAGCAGTTCTTC
TRBV19,TRBJ2-3,.,14,.,CASSIATSTDTQYF,TGTGCCAGTAGTATCGCGACTAGCACAGATACGCAGTATTTT
TRBV19,TRBJ1-5,few,15,.,CASSAQKTGNQPQHF,TGTGCCAGTAGTGCCCAGAAAACTGGCAATCAGCCCCAGCATTTT
TRBV28,TRBJ2-2,.,15,TRBD2,CASGGVGSRAGELFF,TGTGCCAGCGGGGGGGTCGGCAGTAGGGCCGGGGAGCTGTTTTTT